A single sample gave rise to the 3 T cell receptor beta chains below, sequenced in a study of PD-L1 blockade in urothelial cancer. Some clones are missing from TCRdb's copy, which holds only in-frame ones; the method was immunoSEQ multiplex PCR. This sample yields about 44,000 clones, of which roughly 78% are seen a single time; approximately 3% belongs to the top ten. This material consisted of PBMCs, taken around atezolizumab (anti-PD-L1) treatment. The receptors stem from a man between 65 and 80 years old with urothelial cancer.

In its sample, this clone was seen once. The V and J genes are TRBV28 and TRBJ2-5, with a possible D match to TRBD2 (6 bases). V lost 2 bases and J lost 5, with 21 bases in between. This CDR3 spans 17 amino acids. Germline V CDR1 and CDR2: MDHEN, SYDVKM. The CDR3 nucleotides are TGTGCCAGCAGTTTAGGCTATGGCGGAGGGCCTCGGGAGACCCAGTACTTC. Its protein is CASSLGYGGGPRETQYF. The full variable domain, its missing parts supplied by reference TRBV28 and TRBJ2-5, is DVKVTQSSRYLVKRTGEKVFLECVQDMDHENMFWYRQDPGLGLRLIYFSYDVKMKEKGDIPEGYSVSREKKERFSLILESASTNQTSMYLCASSLGYGGGPRETQYFGPGTRLLVL.

The chain recombines TRBV19 with TRBJ1-4; a possible D gene is TRBD1 (6 bases). This CDR3 contains 13 residues. Trimming left V 6 bases short and J 8 bases short, with 13 bases between. Germline values: CDR1 LNHDA, CDR2 SQIVND (reference sequence). CDR3 nucleotides: TGTGCCAGTAGAACAGGGACCGAGGAAAAACTGTTTTTT. Translation gives CASRTGTEEKLFF.

On this clone itself: This same CDR3 is encoded by further DNA sequences in the sample. V is TRBV28 and J is TRBJ1-1, with D unclear. Germline lookup yields CDR1 MDHEN and CDR2 SYDVKM. V lost 2 bases to trimming and J lost 1 base, with 2 bases between them. The CDR3 sequence is 12 residues long. CDR3 nucleotide sequence: TGTGCCAGCAGTTTACAGAACACTGAAGCTTTCTTT. Protein: CASSLQNTEAFF.